A selection of T cell receptor beta chains follows, all from one sample in a study of a mutant IDH1 vaccine in newly diagnosed glioma. Some clones are missing from TCRdb's copy, which holds only in-frame ones; the method was immunoSEQ multiplex PCR. The sample includes tens of thousands of clones, around 86% of them seen just once. The sample in question was PBMCs, obtained from a glioma patient treated with radiotherapy, temozolomide or both. All receptors derive from a man aged 35 to 55 with glioma. Both conserved end residues are part of each CDR3. The D gene is left open where the match is weak. The size field is filled for only some rows; it gives once, few, many or a size class.

NA	TRBV5-5	NA	TRBJ2-5	CASRGVFRRDDETQYF	TGTGCCAGCAGGGGCGTTTTTCGGAGGGATGATGAGACCCAGTACTTC
TRBD2	TRBV10-3	NA	TRBJ2-5	CAISERLAVQETQYF	TGTGCCATCAGTGAAAGACTAGCGGTCCAAGAGACCCAGTACTTC
NA	TRBV27	NA	TRBJ2-7	CASSLRRGGPYEQYF	TGTGCCAGCAGTTTACGCAGGGGAGGGCCCTACGAGCAGTACTTC
NA	TRBV9	NA	TRBJ2-5	CASSVSGGRETQYF	TGTGCCAGCAGCGTAAGTGGGGGACGGGAGACCCAGTACTTC
TRBD2	TRBV13	NA	TRBJ2-1	CASSYRDYHEQFF	TGTGCCAGCAGCTACCGGGACTACCATGAGCAGTTCTTC
NA	TRBV6-5	NA	TRBJ2-7	CASRKYEQYF	TGTGCCAGCAGGAAATACGAGCAGTACTTC
NA	TRBV7-7	NA	TRBJ2-2	CASSLDWAAGELFF	TGTGCTAGCAGCCTGGACTGGGCGGCCGGGGAGCTGTTTTTT
TRBD2	TRBV5-1	NA	TRBJ2-7	CASRGGEKDEQYF	TGCGCCAGCCGCGGGGGGGAAAAGGACGAGCAGTACTTC
TRBD1	TRBV27	once	TRBJ1-2	CASSSGQVGLGNGYTF	TGTGCCAGCAGTTCGGGACAGGTGGGGCTGGGGAATGGCTACACCTTC
TRBD2	TRBV28	NA	TRBJ2-3	CASSSWTSGRVNTQYF	TGTGCCAGCAGTTCGTGGACTAGCGGGAGGGTAAATACGCAGTATTTT
NA	TRBV10-3	once	TRBJ2-7	CAISDLEKGEPYEQYF	TGTGCCATCAGTGATTTGGAAAAGGGGGAACCCTACGAGCAGTACTTC
TRBD1	TRBV11-1	NA	TRBJ2-7	CASNPGQGGIYEQYF	TGTGCCAGCAACCCCGGACAGGGTGGGATCTACGAGCAGTACTTC
NA	TRBV5-4	NA	TRBJ2-7	CASSVGLAYEQYF	TGTGCCAGCAGCGTGGGACTCGCATACGAGCAGTACTTC